What follows is one T cell receptor (beta chain) and its context. Its antigen is not known. The CDR3 sequence is 14 residues long. Deletions cut 1 base from V and 5 bases from J, with 11 bases between. Looked up from germline, CDR1 is SGHTA and CDR2 is FQGNSA. The data originate from a study of OX40 agonist ivuxolimab in advanced cancers. Study-level information: Intravenous ivuxolimab at 0.01 to 10 mg/kg was given to patients every 2 weeks. Study-level points and caveats: CD8+ T cells were the subset that, on average, had more expanded clones than CD4+.

Some clones are missing from TCRdb's copy, which holds only in-frame ones; the method was immunoSEQ multiplex PCR. The data hold tens of thousands of clones, with roughly 88% observed a single time. The genes are TRBV7-2 and TRBJ1-2; D ambiguous. This TCR was sampled from an adult with an advanced solid tumor such as melanoma, head and neck, liver or kidney cancer. The specimen comprised CD4+ or CD8+ T cells sorted from blood, sampled in a trial of the OX40 agonist ivuxolimab. In DNA form, the CDR3 reads TGTGCCAGCAGCTTAGGGGGAGGATCTTATGGCTACACCTTC. Protein sequence: CASSLGGGSYGYTF.